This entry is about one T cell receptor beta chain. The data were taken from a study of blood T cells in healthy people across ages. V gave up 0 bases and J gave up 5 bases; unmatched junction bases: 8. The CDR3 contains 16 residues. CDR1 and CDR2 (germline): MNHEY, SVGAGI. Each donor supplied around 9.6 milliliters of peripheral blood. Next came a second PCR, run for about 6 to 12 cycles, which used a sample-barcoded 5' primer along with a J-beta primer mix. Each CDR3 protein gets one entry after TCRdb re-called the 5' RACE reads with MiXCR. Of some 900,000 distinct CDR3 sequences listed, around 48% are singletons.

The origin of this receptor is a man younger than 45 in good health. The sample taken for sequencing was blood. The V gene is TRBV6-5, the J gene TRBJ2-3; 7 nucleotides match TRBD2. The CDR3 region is CASSYSLGGGRDTQYF. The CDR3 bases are TGTGCCAGCAGTTACTCATTGGGCGGGGGTCGAGATACGCAGTATTTT.